This T cell receptor (beta chain) was sequenced for a study of T-cell memory formation after mild COVID-19. Study results and caveats: Shrinking CD4+ clones were chiefly CM and EM; CD8+ ones were chiefly EMRA.

This clonotype has more than one count but fewer than ten. Its antigen remains unknown. The CDR3 is made up of 15 amino acids. The V gene lost 6 bases and the J gene lost 4 bases, with 18 bases spanning the gap. In TCRdb, the 5' RACE reads were re-called with MiXCR into one record per CDR3 protein. The sample has 530,000 or so distinct CDR3 sequences, roughly 17% seen once. This chain connects TRBV12-3 or TRBV12-4 to TRBJ2-5, with D maybe TRBD2 (5 bases). This receptor was taken from an adult woman who had mild COVID-19 (a few samples of this study predate the infection). Cell type and time point are not known. The sequencing input was PBMCs or a T cell subset sorted from them (not recorded which). CDR3 nucleotides: TGTGCCAGCAGGTACTCGGGTCCGGGGAGAGAGACCCAGTACTTC. Translating it yields CASRYSGPGRETQYF.